This TCR beta chain was captured in a study of identical twins. One entry per CDR3 protein, called by TCRdb with MiXCR from the 5' RACE reads. In the table there are roughly 480,000 distinct CDR3 sequences, roughly a quarter of which are singletons. V shed 3 bases, J shed 5 bases, and the junction held 11 bases outside the gene matches. The CDR3 length is 16 residues. CDR1 and CDR2 (germline): SGHRS, YFSETQ. In addition, the sample was reused for a study of T cells expressing NK-cell markers. As that study records: In several experiments, an anti-gamma-delta TCR antibody restricted sorting to alpha-beta TCR T cells. In more than five donors, dominant CD3+CD56+NKG2C+ clones formed about 1.0-7.5% of CD8+ cells. One observes that, in several donors, these clonotypes were also the leading ones within the CD3+CD56-NKG2C+ fraction. What remained unclear was the HCMV specificity of expanded NKG2C+ T cell clones.

The TCR sequence derives from a woman between 18 and 30 years old in good health. The gene calls are TRBV5-1 and TRBJ2-3, with 8 bases that match TRBD2. The material sequenced was CD4+ T cells sorted from blood. The CDR3 protein is CASSWNPGGAGDTQYF. The CDR3 nucleotides read TGCGCCAGCAGCTGGAACCCCGGGGGGGCTGGAGATACGCAGTATTTT.